The rows below give T cell receptor beta chains drawn from one sample of a study of early T cells in non-severe SARS-CoV-2 infection. TCRdb reprocessed the 5' RACE reads via MiXCR and lists one record per CDR3 protein. The top ten hold 10% of the sample, which has 50,000 or so distinct CDR3 sequences, more than 12% seen once. The starting material was whole blood, obtained at baseline. These receptors were taken from an adult who was a healthcare worker with PCR-confirmed SARS-CoV-2 infection or an uninfected control (not recorded which). Both conserved end residues are part of each CDR3. Fields, in order: D gene, V gene, clone size, J gene, CDR3 protein, CDR3 DNA. D genes are given only for firm matches. Clone size, where shown, is once, few, many, or a class for clones that have expanded.

D gene: TRBD1; V gene: TRBV19; clone size: many; J gene: TRBJ2-1; CDR3 protein: CASSIDATGAYNEQFF; CDR3 DNA: TGTGCCAGTAGTATAGATGCTACAGGGGCCTACAATGAGCAGTTCTTC
D gene: NA; V gene: TRBV5-1; clone size: many; J gene: TRBJ1-1; CDR3 protein: CASSFEPRSGTEAFF; CDR3 DNA: TGCGCCAGCAGCTTTGAGCCTCGATCGGGCACTGAAGCTTTCTTT
D gene: NA; V gene: TRBV9; clone size: few; J gene: TRBJ1-3; CDR3 protein: CASSVEGYANTIYF; CDR3 DNA: TGTGCCAGCAGCGTAGAGGGGTACGCAAACACCATATATTTT
D gene: NA; V gene: TRBV6-2/TRBV6-3; clone size: many; J gene: TRBJ1-1; CDR3 protein: CASRRLTEAFF; CDR3 DNA: TGTGCCAGCAGACGGCTGACTGAAGCTTTCTTT
D gene: NA; V gene: TRBV5-1; clone size: few; J gene: TRBJ2-4; CDR3 protein: CASSSQGMDIQYF; CDR3 DNA: TGCGCCAGCAGCTCGCAGGGGATGGACATTCAGTACTTC
D gene: TRBD2; V gene: TRBV10-3; clone size: NA; J gene: TRBJ2-5; CDR3 protein: CAISSSGGNQETQYF; CDR3 DNA: TGTGCCATCAGTTCCAGCGGGGGGAACCAAGAGACCCAGTACTTC
D gene: NA; V gene: TRBV10-3; clone size: NA; J gene: TRBJ1-6; CDR3 protein: CAIREMTTNFSPLHF; CDR3 DNA: TGTGCCATCAGGGAAATGACTACGAATTTCTCACCCCTCCACTTT
D gene: NA; V gene: TRBV3-1; clone size: few; J gene: TRBJ2-1; CDR3 protein: CASRNTGNEQFF; CDR3 DNA: TGTGCCAGCAGGAACACAGGGAATGAGCAGTTCTTC
D gene: NA; V gene: TRBV6-1; clone size: NA; J gene: TRBJ2-4; CDR3 protein: CASSEDPGGGIQYF; CDR3 DNA: TGTGCCAGCAGTGAAGACCCAGGTGGCGGCATTCAGTACTTC
D gene: NA; V gene: TRBV5-1; clone size: NA; J gene: TRBJ2-7; CDR3 protein: CASSSYEQYF; CDR3 DNA: TGCGCCAGCAGCTCCTACGAGCAGTACTTC
D gene: NA; V gene: TRBV4-1; clone size: NA; J gene: TRBJ2-3; CDR3 protein: CASSQGGGGTLLPRYF; CDR3 DNA: TGCGCCAGCAGCCAAGGGGGAGGGGGGACCCTATTACCGCGGTATTTT
D gene: NA; V gene: TRBV5-6; clone size: few; J gene: TRBJ2-1; CDR3 protein: CASSRLQASQGNEQFF; CDR3 DNA: TGTGCCAGCAGCAGACTACAGGCCTCTCAGGGCAATGAGCAGTTCTTC
D gene: TRBD1; V gene: TRBV6-6; clone size: few; J gene: TRBJ1-1; CDR3 protein: CASSPGTGLPFF; CDR3 DNA: TGTGCCAGCAGTCCCGGGACAGGGCTTCCTTTCTTT
D gene: NA; V gene: TRBV18; clone size: NA; J gene: TRBJ2-7; CDR3 protein: CASSGTGGGTYEQYF; CDR3 DNA: TGTGCCAGCTCAGGGACCGGAGGGGGCACCTACGAGCAGTACTTC
D gene: TRBD1; V gene: TRBV25-1; clone size: NA; J gene: TRBJ2-7; CDR3 protein: CASSKPGTGQYEQYF; CDR3 DNA: TGTGCCAGCTCAAAACCCGGGACAGGCCAATACGAGCAGTACTTC
D gene: TRBD1; V gene: TRBV27; clone size: NA; J gene: TRBJ1-6; CDR3 protein: CASSPGTGGGSPLHF; CDR3 DNA: TGTGCCAGCAGTCCTGGGACAGGGGGAGGTTCACCCCTCCACTTT
D gene: NA; V gene: TRBV2; clone size: NA; J gene: TRBJ1-5; CDR3 protein: CASSEAVTGSNQPQHF; CDR3 DNA: TGTGCCAGCAGTGAAGCGGTGACGGGAAGCAATCAGCCCCAGCATTTT
D gene: TRBD2; V gene: TRBV6-4; clone size: few; J gene: TRBJ2-3; CDR3 protein: CASSDGTSRDTQYF; CDR3 DNA: TGTGCCAGCAGTGACGGGACTAGCAGAGATACGCAGTATTTT
D gene: TRBD1; V gene: TRBV2; clone size: many; J gene: TRBJ1-5; CDR3 protein: CASSGQGGNQPQHF; CDR3 DNA: TGTGCCAGCAGCGGACAGGGGGGCAATCAGCCCCAGCATTTT
D gene: TRBD2; V gene: TRBV6-2/TRBV6-3; clone size: NA; J gene: TRBJ2-1; CDR3 protein: CASSPGGSLAQFF; CDR3 DNA: TGTGCCAGCAGTCCCGGGGGGTCCTTGGCGCAGTTCTTC